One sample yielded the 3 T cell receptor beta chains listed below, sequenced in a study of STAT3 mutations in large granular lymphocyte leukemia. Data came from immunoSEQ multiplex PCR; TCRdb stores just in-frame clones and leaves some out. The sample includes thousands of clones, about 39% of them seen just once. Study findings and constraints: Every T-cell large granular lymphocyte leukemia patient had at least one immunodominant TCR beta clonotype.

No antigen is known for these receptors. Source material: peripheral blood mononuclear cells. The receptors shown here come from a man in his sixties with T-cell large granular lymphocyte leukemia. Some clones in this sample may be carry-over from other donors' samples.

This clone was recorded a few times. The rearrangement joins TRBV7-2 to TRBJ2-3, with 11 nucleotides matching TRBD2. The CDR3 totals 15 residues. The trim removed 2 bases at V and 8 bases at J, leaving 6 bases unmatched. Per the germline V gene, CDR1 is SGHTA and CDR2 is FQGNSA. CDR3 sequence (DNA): TGTGCCAGCAGCTTAATAGCGGGGGGGCCGGGTACGCAGTATTTT. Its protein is CASSLIAGGPGTQYF.

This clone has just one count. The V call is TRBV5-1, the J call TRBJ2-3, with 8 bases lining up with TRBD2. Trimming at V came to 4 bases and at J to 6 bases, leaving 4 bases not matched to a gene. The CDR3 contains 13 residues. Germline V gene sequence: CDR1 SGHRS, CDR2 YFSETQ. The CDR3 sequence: CASSPPSGDTQYF. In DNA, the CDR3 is TGCGCCAGCAGCCCTCCTAGCGGGGATACGCAGTATTTT.

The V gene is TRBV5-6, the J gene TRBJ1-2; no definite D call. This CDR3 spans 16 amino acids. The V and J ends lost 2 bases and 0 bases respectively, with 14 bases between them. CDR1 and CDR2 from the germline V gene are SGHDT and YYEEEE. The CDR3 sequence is CASSLLRQSSNYGYTF. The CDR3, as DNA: TGTGCCAGCAGCTTATTACGGCAGAGCTCTAACTATGGCTACACCTTC.